These T cell receptor beta chains were read from a single sample in a study of shared clonotypes between healthy human individuals. The method was immunoSEQ multiplex PCR; TCRdb's version includes in-frame clones alone and lacks a portion of them. The sample consists of 1,400,000 or so clones, around 98.5% of them appearing once. What was sequenced was naive CD4+ T cells sorted from blood. The source is a young man in good health. The CDR3 runs from the conserved cysteine through the conserved F or W. D genes are given only for firm matches. Expanded clones are given a class, and other clones once, few, many or no size at all.

J gene: TRBJ2-1
clone size: NA
D gene: TRBD1
V gene: TRBV7-9
CDR3 protein: CASSFASGQGANEQFF
CDR3 DNA: TGTGCCAGCAGCTTCGCGTCGGGACAGGGGGCGAATGAGCAGTTCTTC

J gene: TRBJ1-4
clone size: NA
D gene: NA
V gene: TRBV14
CDR3 protein: CASSRDRLANEKLFF
CDR3 DNA: TGTGCCAGCAGCCGCGACAGGTTGGCTAATGAAAAACTGTTTTTT

J gene: TRBJ2-3
clone size: NA
D gene: NA
V gene: TRBV19
CDR3 protein: CASGVGDTQYF
CDR3 DNA: TGTGCCAGTGGAGTAGGGGATACGCAGTATTTT

J gene: TRBJ1-1
clone size: NA
D gene: NA
V gene: TRBV4-3
CDR3 protein: CASSQGPTNTEAFF
CDR3 DNA: TGCGCCAGCAGCCAGGGACCAACGAACACTGAAGCTTTCTTT

J gene: TRBJ1-1
clone size: NA
D gene: NA
V gene: TRBV4-2
CDR3 protein: CASSPREKNTEAFF
CDR3 DNA: TGTGCCAGCAGCCCCAGGGAGAAGAACACTGAAGCTTTCTTT

J gene: TRBJ2-1
clone size: NA
D gene: NA
V gene: TRBV5-1
CDR3 protein: CASSLGLPYNEQFF
CDR3 DNA: TGCGCCAGCAGCTTGGGTCTTCCCTACAATGAGCAGTTCTTC

J gene: TRBJ1-4
clone size: NA
D gene: TRBD1
V gene: TRBV5-1
CDR3 protein: CASSEQGAEEKLFF
CDR3 DNA: TGCGCCAGCAGCGAACAGGGGGCGGAAGAAAAACTGTTTTTT

J gene: TRBJ2-3
clone size: NA
D gene: TRBD1
V gene: TRBV7-9
CDR3 protein: CASSTDRAVADTQYF
CDR3 DNA: TGTGCCAGCAGCACCGACAGGGCGGTGGCAGATACGCAGTATTTT

J gene: TRBJ2-3
clone size: NA
D gene: NA
V gene: TRBV7-8
CDR3 protein: CASAPWARVADTQYF
CDR3 DNA: TGTGCCAGCGCCCCCTGGGCCCGGGTGGCAGATACGCAGTATTTT

J gene: TRBJ2-7
clone size: NA
D gene: NA
V gene: TRBV28
CDR3 protein: CASTLTGREQYF
CDR3 DNA: TGTGCCAGCACCTTGACGGGACGTGAGCAGTACTTC

J gene: TRBJ2-7
clone size: NA
D gene: NA
V gene: TRBV15
CDR3 protein: CATSRDRDPTFYEQYF
CDR3 DNA: TGTGCCACCAGCCGGGACCGGGACCCAACCTTCTACGAGCAGTACTTC

J gene: TRBJ2-3
clone size: NA
D gene: TRBD2
V gene: TRBV29-1
CDR3 protein: CSVLLAGIRGGETDTQYF
CDR3 DNA: TGCAGCGTTCTCCTAGCGGGAATCCGAGGGGGGGAGACAGATACGCAGTATTTT

J gene: TRBJ1-5
clone size: NA
D gene: NA
V gene: TRBV18
CDR3 protein: CASSPSKGNQPQHF
CDR3 DNA: TGTGCCAGCTCACCGTCCAAGGGCAATCAGCCCCAGCATTTT

J gene: TRBJ2-2
clone size: NA
D gene: NA
V gene: TRBV7-9
CDR3 protein: CASSLDQIGELFF
CDR3 DNA: TGTGCCAGCAGCTTAGATCAAATCGGGGAGCTGTTTTTT

J gene: TRBJ2-2
clone size: NA
D gene: NA
V gene: TRBV19
CDR3 protein: CASSIEAGARSGELFF
CDR3 DNA: TGTGCCAGTAGTATAGAGGCGGGGGCGAGGTCAGGGGAGCTGTTTTTT

J gene: TRBJ1-1
clone size: NA
D gene: NA
V gene: TRBV20-1
CDR3 protein: CSAGDTTEAFF
CDR3 DNA: TGCAGTGCTGGGGATACGACTGAAGCTTTCTTT

J gene: TRBJ2-1
clone size: NA
D gene: NA
V gene: TRBV6-5
CDR3 protein: CASSQSSSYNEQFF
CDR3 DNA: TGTGCCAGCAGTCAGTCTAGCTCCTACAATGAGCAGTTCTTC

J gene: TRBJ1-2
clone size: NA
D gene: TRBD1
V gene: TRBV7-9
CDR3 protein: CASSLGKGGNILFGYTF
CDR3 DNA: TGTGCCAGCAGCTTAGGAAAAGGGGGCAATATCCTATTTGGCTACACCTTC

J gene: TRBJ1-1
clone size: NA
D gene: NA
V gene: TRBV11-1
CDR3 protein: CASSLSPALNTEAFF
CDR3 DNA: TGTGCCAGCAGCTTAAGCCCTGCCTTGAACACTGAAGCTTTCTTT

J gene: TRBJ2-7
clone size: NA
D gene: NA
V gene: TRBV28
CDR3 protein: CASSFGEQYF
CDR3 DNA: TGTGCCAGCAGTTTTGGTGAGCAGTACTTC

J gene: TRBJ2-1
clone size: NA
D gene: TRBD2
V gene: TRBV5-1
CDR3 protein: CASSLTGTRGTSGNIEQFF
CDR3 DNA: TGCGCCAGCAGCCTCACGGGGACCAGAGGGACTAGCGGGAACATTGAGCAGTTCTTC

J gene: TRBJ2-7
clone size: NA
D gene: NA
V gene: TRBV15
CDR3 protein: CATSRPFDPSREQYF
CDR3 DNA: TGTGCCACCAGCAGACCTTTCGACCCCTCGCGGGAGCAGTACTTC

J gene: TRBJ2-2
clone size: NA
D gene: NA
V gene: TRBV5-4
CDR3 protein: CASSLTRTGELFF
CDR3 DNA: TGTGCCAGCAGCCTAACTAGAACCGGGGAGCTGTTTTTT

J gene: TRBJ2-1
clone size: NA
D gene: NA
V gene: TRBV5-4
CDR3 protein: CASSLDLAGSSYNEQFF
CDR3 DNA: TGTGCCAGCAGCTTGGATTTGGCGGGAAGCTCCTACAATGAGCAGTTCTTC

J gene: TRBJ2-3
clone size: NA
D gene: TRBD2
V gene: TRBV20-1
CDR3 protein: CSAQTSGGSLF
CDR3 DNA: TGCAGTGCTCAAACTAGCGGGGGGTCCCTTTTT

J gene: TRBJ1-2
clone size: NA
D gene: TRBD1
V gene: TRBV2
CDR3 protein: CASLRDRAYGYTF
CDR3 DNA: TGTGCCAGCCTTAGGGACAGGGCTTACGGCTACACCTTC

J gene: TRBJ1-2
clone size: NA
D gene: NA
V gene: TRBV9
CDR3 protein: CASTLRGEGDYGYTF
CDR3 DNA: TGTGCCAGCACCTTGAGAGGCGAAGGGGACTATGGCTACACCTTC

J gene: TRBJ2-7
clone size: NA
D gene: NA
V gene: TRBV14
CDR3 protein: CASSPSRGGRYEQYF
CDR3 DNA: TGTGCCAGCAGCCCCTCGAGAGGGGGACGCTACGAGCAGTACTTC

J gene: TRBJ2-3
clone size: NA
D gene: TRBD1
V gene: TRBV2
CDR3 protein: CASSYYGQGLTDTQYF
CDR3 DNA: TGTGCCAGCAGTTATTATGGACAGGGGCTCACAGATACGCAGTATTTT

J gene: TRBJ2-3
clone size: NA
D gene: TRBD2
V gene: TRBV7-8
CDR3 protein: CASSPWGLAGAPDTQYF
CDR3 DNA: TGTGCCAGCAGCCCATGGGGCCTTGCGGGAGCCCCAGATACGCAGTATTTT

J gene: TRBJ2-7
clone size: NA
D gene: TRBD1
V gene: TRBV2
CDR3 protein: CASSELGQGYEQYF
CDR3 DNA: TGTGCCAGCAGTGAACTGGGACAGGGCTACGAGCAGTACTTC

J gene: TRBJ2-1
clone size: NA
D gene: NA
V gene: TRBV29-1
CDR3 protein: CSVATGKYNEQFF
CDR3 DNA: TGCAGCGTTGCGACAGGAAAGTACAATGAGCAGTTCTTC

J gene: TRBJ2-7
clone size: NA
D gene: NA
V gene: TRBV4-1
CDR3 protein: CASSSIGGTYEQYF
CDR3 DNA: TGCGCCAGCAGCTCCATCGGCGGGACCTACGAGCAGTACTTC

J gene: TRBJ1-1
clone size: NA
D gene: NA
V gene: TRBV28
CDR3 protein: CASSLTRAQSMAFF
CDR3 DNA: TGTGCCAGCAGTTTGACCAGGGCTCAATCCATGGCTTTCTTT

J gene: TRBJ2-1
clone size: NA
D gene: NA
V gene: TRBV5-1
CDR3 protein: CASSLAYRVGEQFF
CDR3 DNA: TGCGCCAGTAGCTTGGCCTACAGGGTTGGGGAGCAGTTCTTC

J gene: TRBJ2-3
clone size: NA
D gene: NA
V gene: TRBV18
CDR3 protein: CASSPGSTDTQYF
CDR3 DNA: TGTGCCAGCTCGCCAGGGAGCACAGATACGCAGTATTTT

J gene: TRBJ2-2
clone size: NA
D gene: NA
V gene: TRBV10-3
CDR3 protein: CAIPGGRNTGELFF
CDR3 DNA: TGTGCCATCCCTGGCGGGCGGAACACCGGGGAGCTGTTTTTT

J gene: TRBJ2-1
clone size: NA
D gene: TRBD2
V gene: TRBV9
CDR3 protein: CASSFGTSGRANEQFF
CDR3 DNA: TGTGCCAGCAGCTTCGGGACTAGCGGGAGGGCGAATGAGCAGTTCTTC

J gene: TRBJ1-5
clone size: few
D gene: NA
V gene: TRBV7-9
CDR3 protein: CASSLVGQPQHF
CDR3 DNA: TGTGCCAGCAGCTTAGTAGGTCAGCCCCAGCATTTT

J gene: TRBJ1-2
clone size: NA
D gene: NA
V gene: TRBV7-9
CDR3 protein: CASRAGEDYGYTF
CDR3 DNA: TGTGCCAGCAGGGCTGGAGAGGACTATGGCTACACCTTC

J gene: TRBJ2-5
clone size: NA
D gene: NA
V gene: TRBV7-9
CDR3 protein: CASSSGSTGTQYF
CDR3 DNA: TGTGCCAGCAGCTCCGGGTCTACAGGGACCCAGTACTTC

J gene: TRBJ2-5
clone size: NA
D gene: TRBD2
V gene: TRBV18
CDR3 protein: CASSQLAGGPGDQETQYF
CDR3 DNA: TGTGCCAGCTCTCAACTAGCGGGAGGGCCAGGTGACCAAGAGACCCAGTACTTC

J gene: TRBJ1-2
clone size: NA
D gene: NA
V gene: TRBV25-1
CDR3 protein: CASSEYWHLDYGYTF
CDR3 DNA: TGTGCCAGCAGTGAATATTGGCACTTGGACTATGGCTACACCTTC

J gene: TRBJ2-1
clone size: NA
D gene: TRBD2
V gene: TRBV2
CDR3 protein: CASSGLAGVHEQFF
CDR3 DNA: TGTGCCAGCAGCGGACTAGCGGGAGTCCATGAGCAGTTCTTC

J gene: TRBJ2-7
clone size: NA
D gene: NA
V gene: TRBV18
CDR3 protein: CASSPSRDLGEQYF
CDR3 DNA: TGTGCCAGCTCACCTTCGCGGGATTTAGGTGAGCAGTACTTC

J gene: TRBJ1-1
clone size: NA
D gene: NA
V gene: TRBV6-1
CDR3 protein: CASSTHRVNTEAFF
CDR3 DNA: TGTGCCAGCAGTACCCACAGGGTGAACACTGAAGCTTTCTTT

J gene: TRBJ2-3
clone size: NA
D gene: NA
V gene: TRBV21-1
CDR3 protein: CASRQTGLSTQYF
CDR3 DNA: TGTGCCAGCAGACAGACCGGCCTCAGTACGCAGTATTTT

J gene: TRBJ2-5
clone size: NA
D gene: NA
V gene: TRBV29-1
CDR3 protein: CSVDQGLKETQYF
CDR3 DNA: TGCAGCGTTGACCAGGGGCTTAAGGAGACCCAGTACTTC

J gene: TRBJ2-3
clone size: NA
D gene: NA
V gene: TRBV4-1
CDR3 protein: CASSQRPGRQPDTQYF
CDR3 DNA: TGCGCCAGCAGCCAACGTCCAGGGAGGCAGCCAGATACGCAGTATTTT

J gene: TRBJ2-7
clone size: NA
D gene: NA
V gene: TRBV5-4
CDR3 protein: CASSLSAAPGYEQYF
CDR3 DNA: TGTGCCAGCAGCCTCAGCGCGGCTCCCGGATACGAGCAGTACTTC

J gene: TRBJ2-7
clone size: NA
D gene: NA
V gene: TRBV7-2
CDR3 protein: CASSRRGEQYF
CDR3 DNA: TGTGCCAGCAGCAGAAGAGGCGAGCAGTACTTC

J gene: TRBJ2-7
clone size: NA
D gene: TRBD2
V gene: TRBV5-1
CDR3 protein: CASSATSVFYEQYF
CDR3 DNA: TGCGCCAGCAGCGCGACTAGCGTGTTCTACGAGCAGTACTTC

J gene: TRBJ2-7
clone size: NA
D gene: TRBD2
V gene: TRBV5-1
CDR3 protein: CASSLVFRGSSYEQYF
CDR3 DNA: TGCGCCAGCAGCTTGGTCTTTCGCGGGAGCTCCTACGAGCAGTACTTC

J gene: TRBJ2-5
clone size: NA
D gene: TRBD2
V gene: TRBV5-1
CDR3 protein: CASSSGTSGVASQETQYF
CDR3 DNA: TGCGCCAGCAGCTCCGGGACTAGCGGGGTGGCTAGCCAAGAGACCCAGTACTTC

J gene: TRBJ2-3
clone size: NA
D gene: NA
V gene: TRBV6-1
CDR3 protein: CASSEGSGSTQYF
CDR3 DNA: TGTGCCAGCAGTGAGGGGTCCGGGAGCACGCAGTATTTT

J gene: TRBJ2-3
clone size: NA
D gene: NA
V gene: TRBV5-1
CDR3 protein: CASSLDSAGYTDTQYF
CDR3 DNA: TGCGCCAGCAGCCTCGATTCGGCGGGATACACAGATACGCAGTATTTT

J gene: TRBJ1-3
clone size: NA
D gene: NA
V gene: TRBV6-1
CDR3 protein: CASSDHSPSSGNTIYF
CDR3 DNA: TGTGCCAGCAGTGACCACAGCCCTAGCTCTGGAAACACCATATATTTT